This section outlines one T cell receptor (beta chain) sequence together with its context. Its antigen is not identified. CD45RO-negative CD8 cells positively selected for CCR7 made up the naive population, which excluded terminally differentiated effector memory CD45RA+ cells. Trimming took off 0 bases at V and 6 bases at J, with 15 bases between the two ends. The germline gives CDR1 WSHSY, CDR2 SAAADI. The length of the CDR3 is 16 residues. This entry is derived from a study of shared clonotypes between healthy human individuals. Study-level background: Per donor, CD8 memory used one plate, CD8 naive used two, CD4 memory used three and CD4 naive used three. Broader study findings: Several donors showed sharing of around 5% of naive CD4 clonotypes. Generation probabilities were higher for clonotypes shared across all four sorted-subset donors than for unshared ones.

TCRdb's copy holds only in-frame clones and misses some; the assay was immunoSEQ multiplex PCR. The sample has nearly 600,000 clones, about 95% seen once. The chain combines TRBV10-2 with TRBJ2-1, with D possibly being TRBD2 (6 bases). What was sequenced was naive CD8+ T cells sorted from blood. The clonotype comes from a woman aged 30 to 39 in good health. The DNA of the CDR3 is TGCGCCAGCAGTGAGTCGACTCCGGCGGGACCCAATGAGCAGTTCTTC. This translates into CASSESTPAGPNEQFF.